These 24 T cell receptor beta chains originate from one sample sequenced in a study of identical twins. TCRdb recomputed calls from the 5' RACE reads with MiXCR, one row per CDR3 protein. The sample holds about 570,000 distinct CDR3 sequences, more than 9% seen once. This sample was also put to use in a study of yellow fever vaccine responses in identical twins.

Material for sequencing was PBMCs. All receptors derive from a woman between 18 and 29 years old in good health.

In this sample, this clonotype turned up a few times. This chain uses TRBV2 with TRBJ2-5, with a weak D call TRBD2 (5 bases). Germline V gene data show CDR1 as SNHLY and CDR2 as FYNNEI. The CDR3 extends over 13 amino acids. The ends were cut back, 4 bases at V and 0 bases at J, with 6 bases in the middle. In nucleotides, the CDR3 is TGTGCCAGCAGTGGGACTTACCAAGAGACCCAGTACTTC. This translates into CASSGTYQETQYF.

This clonotype was seen more than once but under ten times. This chain connects TRBV15 to TRBJ2-5, with 10 positions matching TRBD2. J was trimmed by 1 base and V by 0 bases; bases with no gene match: 2. The V gene's germline CDR1 is LNHNV and CDR2 YYDKDF (reference sequence). This CDR3 is 16 amino acids long. The CDR3 reads CATSRDQRGGQETQYF. CDR3 nucleotide sequence: TGTGCCACCAGCAGAGATCAGCGGGGGGGCCAAGAGACCCAGTACTTC.

CDR3 coding DNA: TGTGCCATCAGTCCCGGGCTGAGCTCCTACAATGAGCAGTTCTTC. Translated: CAISPGLSSYNEQFF. J is TRBJ2-1 and V is TRBV10-3; D is unclear. CDR3 size: 15 residues. CDR1 is ENHRY, CDR2 SYGVKD, per germline. The V and J ends lost 5 bases and 0 bases respectively, with 11 bases between them.

This clonotype was counted many times. The rearrangement links TRBV6-1 to TRBJ2-1; no reliable D call. The length of the CDR3 is 15 residues. Looked up from germline, CDR1 is MNHNS and CDR2 is SASEGT. The V and J ends lost 3 bases and 0 bases respectively, with 9 bases between them. This CDR3 is CASSDWISSYNEQFF. In nucleotides, the CDR3 is TGTGCCAGCAGTGACTGGATAAGCTCCTACAATGAGCAGTTCTTC.

This clonotype was detected only a few times. This rearrangement joins TRBV28 to TRBJ1-2; D call uncertain. Germline CDR1 is MDHEN and CDR2 is SYDVKM. Trimming took 5 bases from V and 4 from J, leaving 8 bases between them. The CDR3 is 12 amino acids. CDR3 sequence (DNA): TGTGCCAGCAGTGCTGGACTCTATGGCTACACCTTC. It specifies CASSAGLYGYTF.

The sample holds a few counts of this clonotype. V is TRBV11-1 and J is TRBJ2-6; D call uncertain. V lost 2 bases to trimming and J lost 0 bases, with 5 bases between them. Germline CDR1 is SGHAT and CDR2 is FQDESV (reference sequence). The CDR3 has 15 amino acids. CDR3 protein: CASSLWDSGANVLTF. Written as DNA, the CDR3 is TGTGCCAGCAGCTTATGGGACTCTGGGGCCAACGTCCTGACTTTC.

There are many counts of this clonotype. The chain employs TRBV20-1 and TRBJ2-5; D call uncertain. CDR1 and CDR2 from the germline V gene are DFQATT and SNEGSKA (reference sequence). V dropped 3 bases and J dropped 4 bases, with 9 bases sitting between them. The CDR3 contains 12 residues. CDR3 sequence: CSASSLGETQYF. The CDR3 DNA reads TGCAGTGCTAGTAGCCTAGGAGAGACCCAGTACTTC.

This clonotype came up a few times. This chain joins TRBV6-5 and TRBJ2-1; TRBD1 agrees at 9 bases. This CDR3 is 16 amino acids long. V shed 2 bases and J 3 bases; nucleotides not matched to a gene: 5. Germline CDR1 reads MNHEY; CDR2 reads SVGAGI. The CDR3: CASSYEGTGIYNEQFF. CDR3 DNA sequence: TGTGCCAGCAGTTACGAGGGGACAGGGATCTACAATGAGCAGTTCTTC.

A few counts support this clonotype. The chain combines TRBV30 with TRBJ2-7, with a weak D call TRBD1 (6 bases). V shed 5 bases and J shed 7 bases, with 15 bases lying between them. CDR3 length equals 12 residues. CDR1 and CDR2 from the germline V gene are GTSNPN and SVGIG (reference sequence). CDR3 sequence: CAWEQGSHEQYF. CDR3 coding DNA: TGTGCCTGGGAACAGGGTTCTCATGAGCAGTACTTC.

The V and J genes are TRBV15 and TRBJ2-5; D is unclear. Germline assignment: CDR1 LNHNV and CDR2 YYDKDF (reference sequence). CDR3 length equals 15 residues. Trimming cost V 0 bases and J 1 base, with 9 bases left between them. For the CDR3, the DNA is TGTGCCACCAGCAGAGAGCGTCAGATCCAAGAGACCCAGTACTTC. It yields the protein CATSRERQIQETQYF.

The rearrangement uses TRBV12-3 or TRBV12-4 and TRBJ1-1; D possibly corresponds to TRBD1 (5 bases). The CDR3 runs to 14 residues. V lost 2 bases, J lost 4 bases, and 11 bases lay in between. CDR3 protein: CASSLSGSGTEAFF. CDR3 DNA: TGTGCCAGCAGTTTATCAGGGTCGGGCACTGAAGCTTTCTTT.

This clonotype showed up just a few times. The chain carries TRBV27 and TRBJ2-3; D is perhaps TRBD2 (5 bases). Germline V CDR1 and CDR2: MNHEY, SMNVEV (reference sequence). The V end was cut by 6 bases, the J end by 2 bases, with 12 bases between. CDR3 length: 14 amino acids. The CDR3 DNA reads TGTGCCAGCAGACCTAGCTCTATCACAGATACGCAGTATTTT. As protein: CASRPSSITDTQYF.

Only a few counts were recorded for this clonotype. V gene TRBV27 combines with J gene TRBJ2-3, with TRBD2 matching 7 bases. Germline V gene lookup returns CDR1 MNHEY and CDR2 SMNVEV (reference sequence). Unmatched junction bases numbered 11, after V lost 1 base and J lost 4 bases. The length of the CDR3 is 17 residues. As DNA, the CDR3 is TGTGCCAGCAGTTTATTTTCGGGGAGCGGGGTGGCAGATACGCAGTATTTT. It codes for CASSLFSGSGVADTQYF.

The chain couples TRBV3-1 to TRBJ1-1, with 8 bases fitting TRBD1. The V and J ends lost 4 bases and 3 bases, in that order; junction bases with no gene match: 4. Germline CDR1 is LGHDT and CDR2 is YNNKEL (reference sequence). This CDR3 region has 14 residues. The CDR3 nucleotides are TGTGCCAGCAGCCTGCACAGGGGGGACACTGAAGCTTTCTTT. This gives the protein CASSLHRGDTEAFF. Combining the CDR3 with reference TRBV3-1 and TRBJ1-1 gives the whole variable domain DTAVSQTPKYLVTQMGNDKSIKCEQNLGHDTMYWYKQDSKKFLKIMFSYNNKELIINETVPNRFSPKSPDKAHLNLHINSLELGDSAVYFCASSLHRGDTEAFFGQGTRLTVV.

The chain employs TRBV6-2 or TRBV6-3 and TRBJ2-1; D might be TRBD1 or TRBD2, each matching 5 bases. From germline, CDR1 is MNHEY and CDR2 SVGEGT. V shed 0 bases and J shed 15 bases, with 24 bases lying between them. This CDR3 has 16 residues. The CDR3: CASSYSKPSWGYVPFF. The CDR3 DNA reads TGTGCCAGCAGTTACTCGAAGCCTAGCTGGGGGTATGTCCCGTTCTTC.

This clonotype was recorded at least ten times. The CDR3 loop reads CSARPLGGGPHEQFF. The CDR3 nucleotides read TGCAGTGCTAGACCCCTTGGGGGAGGGCCACATGAGCAGTTCTTC. The gene calls are TRBV20-1 and TRBJ2-1, with TRBD2 identical over 7 bases. The J segment lost 8 bases and the V segment lost 2 bases, leaving 12 bases of the junction unmatched. CDR3 length: 15 amino acids. CDR1 and CDR2 from the germline V gene are DFQATT and SNEGSKA (reference sequence).

Points on this clonotype: The junction shows a germline mismatch at one end, possibly a read error. This chain joins TRBV7-9 and TRBJ2-7, with D unresolved. CDR3 length: 13 residues. Germline V gene sequence: CDR1 SEHNR, CDR2 FQNEAQ (reference sequence). The CDR3 coding sequence is TGTGCCAGCAGCCACCCCTCGTTCTTCGAGCAGTGCTTC. Amino acids: CASSHPSFFEQCF. Using reference TRBV7-9 and TRBJ2-7 for the parts outside the CDR3, the full variable domain is DTGVSQNPRHKITKRGQNVTFRCDPISEHNRLYWYRQTLGQGPEFLTYFQNEAQLEKSRLLSDRFSAERPKGSFSTLEIQRTEQGDSAMYLCASSHPSFFEQCFGPGTRLTVT.

This clonotype was found a few times. The chain employs TRBV6-2 or TRBV6-3 and TRBJ2-3; perhaps TRBD2 as D (6 bases). Germline V lookup: CDR1 MNHEY, CDR2 SVGEGT. This CDR3 region has 18 residues. V dropped 5 bases and J dropped 2 bases, with 23 bases sitting between them. The DNA for the CDR3 is TGTGCCAGCAGTCTCACCAGCGGGCAGCAAAAAAACACAGATACGCAGTATTTT. Translation: CASSLTSGQQKNTDTQYF.

This clonotype was found a few times. The rearrangement links TRBV7-9 to TRBJ2-5; D perhaps matches TRBD1 (6 bases). The CDR3 runs to 14 residues. Trimming removed 5 bases at V and 2 bases at J, with 12 bases between. In germline, CDR1 is SEHNR, CDR2 FQNEAQ (reference sequence). Here the CDR3 DNA reads TGTGCCAGCAGCGGACGTACAGGGCAAGAGACCCAGTACTTC. It is translated as CASSGRTGQETQYF.

This chain joins TRBV28 and TRBJ2-5, with 9 positions matching TRBD1. With V trimmed by 3 bases and J by 5 bases, 4 bases remained unmatched. Germline CDR1 reads MDHEN; CDR2 reads SYDVKM. This CDR3 is 14 amino acids long. The CDR3 loop is CASSFDRGGETQYF. CDR3 nucleotides: TGTGCCAGCAGTTTCGACAGGGGGGGGGAGACCCAGTACTTC.

Only a few counts were recorded for this clonotype. This chain joins TRBV10-3 and TRBJ2-7; the D is unclear. This CDR3 has 13 residues. The V end was cut by 5 bases, the J end by 3 bases, with 11 bases between. Looked up from germline, CDR1 is ENHRY and CDR2 is SYGVKD. The CDR3 loop reads CAISREVGYEQYF. CDR3 in DNA: TGTGCCATCAGTCGAGAGGTAGGCTACGAGCAGTACTTC.

This clonotype has a count of ten or more. The chain links TRBV10-3 to TRBJ2-5; TRBD2 is a possible D gene (6 bases). The germline gives CDR1 ENHRY, CDR2 SYGVKD. V was shortened by 4 bases and J by 5 bases, with 11 bases between the two germline ends. This CDR3 comprises 13 residues. CDR3 coding DNA: TGTGCCATCAGTGTGGAGGGTTTGGAGACCCAGTACTTC. Translated, it gives CAISVEGLETQYF.

This clonotype was detected ten times or more. The rearrangement links TRBV6-5 to TRBJ2-1; TRBD2 matches 9 bases. J gave up 7 bases and V 8 bases, and 3 bases lay outside the gene matches. The CDR3 is 12 residues long. Per germline, CDR1 MNHEY and CDR2 SVGAGI. The CDR3 protein is CASGLAGNEQFF. The DNA of the CDR3 is TGTGCCAGCGGGCTAGCGGGAAATGAGCAGTTCTTC.

The V call is TRBV20-1, the J call TRBJ2-1; D perhaps matches TRBD2 (5 bases). The CDR3 consists of 13 residues. Germline assignment: CDR1 DFQATT and CDR2 SNEGSKA (reference sequence). V lost 3 bases to trimming and J lost 8 bases, with 14 bases between them. The CDR3 bases are TGCAGTGCTAGTGAGGGAGACTGGGATGAGCAGTTCTTC. This gives the protein CSASEGDWDEQFF.